The 13 T cell receptor beta chains reported below all come from one sample, sequenced in a study of shared clonotypes between healthy human individuals (dated by TCRdb to about 2020). Library preparation was by the immunoSEQ multiplex PCR assay. TCRdb re-hosts the immuneACCESS table, in-frame sequences only. Its copies lack some clones; in the studies checked, an unresolved V gene accounts for under half of them, and the cause for the rest is not known. For this sample the table gives roughly 680,000 clones, of which about two thirds were detected only once. About 1.7% of the sample is taken by the ten largest. The sequenced material came from memory CD4+ T cells sorted from blood. The sample's cell subset or site label is to be understood as: CD45RA-negative fraction. The source of these receptors is a young woman in good health.

As concerns this clone: This CDR3 is also generated by other DNA sequences in the sample. V is TRBV14 and J is TRBJ1-1; the D is unclear. This CDR3 spans 13 amino acids. V was pared by 0 bases and J by 2 bases, with 4 bases between. From germline, CDR1 is SGHDN and CDR2 FVKESK. CDR3 sequence (DNA): TGTGCCAGCAGCCAAGACCGTAACACTGAAGCTTTCTTT. Amino acids: CASSQDRNTEAFF.

The CDR3 nucleotides read TGCAGCGTCGCGAGCGGGGGAGGGGACGGTGAGCAGTTCTTC. It specifies CSVASGGGDGEQFF. The chain uses TRBV29-1 and TRBJ2-1, with TRBD2 identical over 8 bases. There are 14 residues in the CDR3. Per the germline V gene, CDR1 is SQVTM and CDR2 is ANQGSEA. The V segment lost 6 bases and the J segment 9 bases; nucleotides outside the gene matches: 13.

J is TRBJ1-1 and V is TRBV6-5, with a weak D call TRBD1 (6 bases). This CDR3 has 11 amino acids. Trimming left V 7 bases short and J 8 bases short, with 11 bases between. Germline V gene sequence: CDR1 MNHEY, CDR2 SVGAGI. The CDR3 nucleotides read TGTGCCAGCACCAACGGACAGGAAGCTTTCTTT. Its translation: CASTNGQEAFF.

This clone has just a few counts. The J gene is TRBJ1-3, the V gene TRBV11-2; no clear D gene. The V and J ends lost 0 bases and 1 base respectively, with 16 bases between them. CDR3 length: 18 amino acids. Germline V CDR1 and CDR2: SGHAT, FQNNGV. This CDR3 is CASSLDFGLEDSGNTIYF. The CDR3 bases are TGTGCCAGCAGCTTAGATTTTGGGTTAGAGGATTCTGGAAACACCATATATTTT.

This clone was observed a handful of times. The chain carries TRBV29-1 and TRBJ2-1; 7 positions agree with TRBD1. CDR1 is SQVTM and CDR2 is ANQGSEA in the germline V gene. Unmatched junction bases numbered 2, after V lost 7 bases and J lost 5 bases. The CDR3 runs to 11 residues. The chain's CDR3 is CSGDRDNEQFF. The CDR3 coding sequence is TGCAGCGGGGACAGAGACAATGAGCAGTTCTTC.

This clone was found once. V gene TRBV7-9 combines with J gene TRBJ2-1; a possible D gene is TRBD2 (5 bases). Per the germline V gene, CDR1 is SEHNR and CDR2 is FQNEAQ (reference sequence). This CDR3 contains 14 residues. V lost 2 bases and J 2 bases, leaving 7 bases between the germline ends. DNA of the CDR3: TGTGCCAGCAGCTTATCCGGGACCTACAATGAGCAGTTCTTC. Its protein is CASSLSGTYNEQFF.

CDR3 residues: CASSPMGEWGKNIQYF. CDR3 coding DNA: TGTGCCAGCAGCCCTATGGGGGAGTGGGGCAAAAACATTCAGTACTTC. The chain recombines TRBV7-9 with TRBJ2-4; D may be TRBD1 or TRBD2 (5 bases each). Trimming left V 5 bases short and J 3 bases short, with 17 bases between. The CDR3 covers 16 residues. The germline V gene encodes CDR1 SEHNR and CDR2 FQNEAQ (reference sequence).

The rearrangement joins TRBV30 to TRBJ1-2, with a tentative D call TRBD1 (6 bases). CDR1 and CDR2 from the germline V gene are GTSNPN and SVGIG (reference sequence). The V and J ends lost 2 bases and 4 bases respectively, with 14 bases between them. CDR3 length: 14 residues. The CDR3 spells CAWSPSAGVYGYTF. The CDR3 DNA follows: TGTGCCTGGAGTCCATCAGCAGGGGTCTATGGCTACACCTTC.

The genes are TRBV27 and TRBJ2-5; D not certain. This CDR3 is 13 amino acids long. V dropped 4 bases and J dropped 4 bases, with 10 bases sitting between them. CDR1 MNHEY and CDR2 SMNVEV come from the germline V gene (reference sequence). CDR3 bases: TGTGCCAGCAGTTCGAGAATACTAGAGACCCAGTACTTC. Its translation is CASSSRILETQYF.

The chain employs TRBV10-2 and TRBJ2-7, with D perhaps being TRBD1 or TRBD2 (6 bases each). The CDR3 is 16 amino acids. V was cut by 1 base and J by 0 bases, with 13 bases left in between. Looked up from germline, CDR1 is WSHSY and CDR2 is SAAADI. The CDR3 sequence: CASSEFVGGHSYEQYF. CDR3 DNA sequence: TGCGCCAGCAGTGAGTTCGTGGGGGGACACTCCTACGAGCAGTACTTC.

The rearrangement links TRBV2 to TRBJ1-1; D unresolved. Trimming left V 10 bases short and J 6 bases short, with 12 bases between. This CDR3 has 11 amino acids. Looked up from germline, CDR1 is SNHLY and CDR2 is FYNNEI. The CDR3 spells CATQLAAEAFF. The CDR3 coding sequence is TGTGCCACCCAATTAGCCGCTGAAGCTTTCTTT.

For the CDR3, the DNA is TGCGCCAGCAGCCAAGCCAGGGGCCTTAATGAAAAACTGTTTTTT. It encodes CASSQARGLNEKLFF. The genes are TRBV4-1 and TRBJ1-4; TRBD1 might be the D (6 bases). The CDR3 loop spans 15 amino acids. Trimming took 1 base from V and 4 from J, leaving 10 bases between them. In germline, CDR1 is MGHRA, CDR2 YSYEKL.

The sample holds a few counts of this clone. The chain joins TRBV4-2 to TRBJ1-5, with D possibly matching TRBD1 (6 bases). The CDR3 has 13 residues. Germline V lookup: CDR1 LGHNA, CDR2 YNFKEQ. The germline V and J ends were trimmed by 4 bases and 7 bases, with 11 bases remaining between them. Here the CDR3 DNA reads TGTGCCAGCAGCCCGGCAGGGGCGCAGCCCCAGCATTTT. It is translated as CASSPAGAQPQHF.